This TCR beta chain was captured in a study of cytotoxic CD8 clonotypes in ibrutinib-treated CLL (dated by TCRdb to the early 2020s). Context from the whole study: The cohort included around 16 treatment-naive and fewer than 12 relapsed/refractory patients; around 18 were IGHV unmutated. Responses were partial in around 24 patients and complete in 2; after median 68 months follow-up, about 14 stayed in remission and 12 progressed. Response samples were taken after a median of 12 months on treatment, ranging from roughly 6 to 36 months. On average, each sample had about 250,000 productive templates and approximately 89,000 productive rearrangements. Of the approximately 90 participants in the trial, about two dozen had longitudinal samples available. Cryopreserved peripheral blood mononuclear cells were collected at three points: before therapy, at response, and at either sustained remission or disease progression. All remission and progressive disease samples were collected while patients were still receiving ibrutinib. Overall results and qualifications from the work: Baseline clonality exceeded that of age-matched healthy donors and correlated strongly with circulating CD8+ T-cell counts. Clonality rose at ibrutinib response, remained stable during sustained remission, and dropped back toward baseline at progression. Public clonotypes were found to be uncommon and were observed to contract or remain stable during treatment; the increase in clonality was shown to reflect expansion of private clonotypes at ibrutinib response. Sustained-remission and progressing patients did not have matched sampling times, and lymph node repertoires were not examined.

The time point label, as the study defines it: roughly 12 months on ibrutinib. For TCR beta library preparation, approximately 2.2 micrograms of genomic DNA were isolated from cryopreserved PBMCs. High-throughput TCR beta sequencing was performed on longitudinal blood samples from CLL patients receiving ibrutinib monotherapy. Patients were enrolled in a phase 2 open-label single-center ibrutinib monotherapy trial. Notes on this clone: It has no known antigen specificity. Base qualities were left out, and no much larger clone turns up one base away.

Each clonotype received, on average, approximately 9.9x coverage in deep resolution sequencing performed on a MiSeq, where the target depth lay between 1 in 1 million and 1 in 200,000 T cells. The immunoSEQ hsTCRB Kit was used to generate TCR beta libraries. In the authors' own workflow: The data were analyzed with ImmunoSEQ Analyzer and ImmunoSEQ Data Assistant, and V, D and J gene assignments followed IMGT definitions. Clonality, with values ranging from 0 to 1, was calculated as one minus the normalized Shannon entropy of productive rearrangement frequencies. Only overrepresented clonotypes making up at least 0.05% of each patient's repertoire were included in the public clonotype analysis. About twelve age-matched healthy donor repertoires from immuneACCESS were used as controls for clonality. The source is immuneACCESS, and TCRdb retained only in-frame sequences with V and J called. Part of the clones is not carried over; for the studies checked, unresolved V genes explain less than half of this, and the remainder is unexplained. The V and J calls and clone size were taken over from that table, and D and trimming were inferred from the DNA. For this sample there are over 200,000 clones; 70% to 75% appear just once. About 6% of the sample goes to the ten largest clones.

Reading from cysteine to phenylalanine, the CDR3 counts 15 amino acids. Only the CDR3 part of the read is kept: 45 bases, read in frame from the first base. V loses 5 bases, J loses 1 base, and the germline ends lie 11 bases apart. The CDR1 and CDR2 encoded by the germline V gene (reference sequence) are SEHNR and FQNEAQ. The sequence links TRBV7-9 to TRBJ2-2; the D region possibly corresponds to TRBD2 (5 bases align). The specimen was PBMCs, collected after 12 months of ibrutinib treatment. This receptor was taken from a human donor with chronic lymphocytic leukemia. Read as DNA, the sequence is TGTGCCAGCAGCCCAGGACTTGGGAACACCGGGGAGCTGTTTTTT. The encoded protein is CASSPGLGNTGELFF.